This TCR beta chain came from a study of blood T cell repertoires in COVID-19 (TCRdb year 2020). For the study in its entirety: The collaborator samples originated in the United States, Italy and Spain and spanned the acute and convalescent phases of COVID-19. The material from the prospective study consisted of cDNA or gDNA derived from T cells, B-cell-depleted T cells, or PBMCs. Subjects who had been exposed to COVID-19, were actively infected with it, or had recovered from it provided the deeply sampled blood TCRbeta repertoires that made up the dataset. A freely available public database, intended as a resource for researchers studying the immune response to SARS-CoV-2, is where the repertoires were released. The samples were drawn from two sources: the first 160 participants of the ongoing ImmuneRACE study, and 1,000 to 1,500 subjects contributed by 6 global collaborators. Nearly every sample came with metadata listing a de-identified subject ID, COVID-19 status, age in years and sex. Where available, HLA class I and class II types were obtained from metadata supplied by the sample provider rather than from assay-based typing.

The investigation overall reported the following: How much clinical and demographic metadata was included differed by source and by participant, and the metadata was provided uncurated.

Each collaborating institution followed its own protocols to collect whole blood in K2EDTA tubes. Collaborator samples were shipped for TCRbeta analysis as frozen whole blood, isolated PBMCs, or DNA extracted from either sample type. With respect to this clone: There is no known antigen for this receptor. Nothing much larger sits one base from this clone, and base qualities are not available.

TCRbeta CDR3 regions were amplified from genomic DNA by means of the immunoSEQ Assay, a bias-controlled multiplex PCR. For the original study's pipeline: The number of nucleated cells in each sample was estimated by amplification of reference gene primers within the assay. To quantify the absolute abundance of each unique TCRbeta CDR3 rearrangement, sequence reads were collapsed and filtered. Productive Simpson clonality was computed per sample as the square root of Simpson's diversity index over productive rearrangements. In TCRdb, the immuneACCESS table is reduced to in-frame sequences with V and J assigned. These tables do not hold every clone; where another copy was compared, an unresolved V gene accounts for under half, and the others remain unexplained. The DNA was the basis for D and trimming; V, J and clone size are from that table. This sample has more than 150,000 clones in its table, and roughly four fifths of those were observed once. Approximately 7.3% of the sample belongs to the ten largest clones.

The sequence was obtained from a human donor in a cohort sampled during active COVID-19. The sequenced material came from peripheral blood.

The CDR3 has the sequence CASSASTGSEAFF. The bases are TGTGCCAGCAGCGCCTCCACAGGCTCTGAAGCTTTCTTT. The chain was built from TRBV6-6 and TRBJ1-1; TRBD1 is a possible D gene, resting on 5 matching bases. V and J lose 6 bases and 6 bases, and a span of 14 bases separates them. Taken from the germline V gene (reference sequence), the CDR1 and CDR2 loops are MNHNY and SVGAGI. Reading from cysteine to phenylalanine, the CDR3 counts 13 amino acids. Just the 39-base CDR3 DNA is kept, in frame starting at base 1.